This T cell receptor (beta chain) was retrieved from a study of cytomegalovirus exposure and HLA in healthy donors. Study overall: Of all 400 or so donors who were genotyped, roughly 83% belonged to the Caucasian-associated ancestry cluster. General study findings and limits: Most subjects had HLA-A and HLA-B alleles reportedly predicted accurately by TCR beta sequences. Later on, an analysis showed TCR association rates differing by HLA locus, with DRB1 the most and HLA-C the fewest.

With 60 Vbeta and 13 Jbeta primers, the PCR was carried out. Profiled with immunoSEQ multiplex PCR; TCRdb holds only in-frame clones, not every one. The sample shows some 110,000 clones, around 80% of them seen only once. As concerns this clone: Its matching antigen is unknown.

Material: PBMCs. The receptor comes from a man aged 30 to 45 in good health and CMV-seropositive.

The CDR3 loop is CASRTGTGNTGELFF. CDR3 coding DNA: TGTGCCAGCAGAACCGGGACAGGGAACACCGGGGAGCTGTTTTTT. This chain uses TRBV2 with TRBJ2-2; 8 bases align to TRBD1. V shed 6 bases and J 1 base; nucleotides not matched to a gene: 4. The CDR3 covers 15 residues. Germline CDR1 reads SNHLY; CDR2 reads FYNNEI.